These T cell receptor beta chains were read from a single sample in a study of blood T cell repertoires in COVID-19. Sequenced by immunoSEQ multiplex PCR; TCRdb stores in-frame clones only, minus some. The sample yields 200,000 to 250,000 clones, about 85% seen once. The sequenced material came from PBMCs or T cells enriched from blood (not recorded which). The receptors were gathered from a man aged 25-45 years who had recovered from COVID-19. Both conserved end residues are part of each CDR3. The D gene is left open where the match is weak. Some rows have no size entry. The others give once, few or many, or a class for an expanded clone.

d_call: .
v_call: TRBV6-5
j_call: TRBJ1-3
clone_size: .
cdr3_aa: CASGEISGNTIYF
cdr3_nt: TGTGCCAGCGGAGAAATAAGTGGAAACACCATATATTTT

d_call: .
v_call: TRBV21-1
j_call: TRBJ2-7
clone_size: .
cdr3_aa: CASSDRIPGHSYEQYF
cdr3_nt: TGTGCCAGCAGCGACCGAATTCCGGGACACTCCTACGAGCAGTACTTC

d_call: .
v_call: TRBV11-3
j_call: TRBJ2-2
clone_size: .
cdr3_aa: CASSLGHPGELFF
cdr3_nt: TGTGCCAGCAGCTTAGGACACCCCGGGGAGCTGTTTTTT

d_call: .
v_call: TRBV10-2
j_call: TRBJ2-5
clone_size: .
cdr3_aa: CASSEHTEETQYF
cdr3_nt: TGCGCCAGCAGTGAGCATACGGAGGAGACCCAGTACTTC

d_call: TRBD1
v_call: TRBV25-1
j_call: TRBJ1-1
clone_size: .
cdr3_aa: CASRGQGPEAFF
cdr3_nt: TGTGCCAGCAGGGGACAGGGCCCTGAAGCTTTCTTT

d_call: .
v_call: TRBV2
j_call: TRBJ2-5
clone_size: once
cdr3_aa: CASRSLVARETQYF
cdr3_nt: TGTGCCAGCCGGTCCCTTGTAGCGCGAGAGACCCAGTACTTC

d_call: TRBD1
v_call: TRBV30
j_call: TRBJ1-6
clone_size: .
cdr3_aa: CAWSPRGQAPLHF
cdr3_nt: TGTGCCTGGAGTCCGAGGGGGCAGGCACCCCTCCACTTT

d_call: .
v_call: TRBV30
j_call: TRBJ1-5
clone_size: few
cdr3_aa: CAWSISGSNQPQHF
cdr3_nt: TGTGCCTGGAGTATATCGGGGAGCAATCAGCCCCAGCATTTT

d_call: .
v_call: TRBV10-3
j_call: TRBJ2-2
clone_size: .
cdr3_aa: CAISVKGTGELFF
cdr3_nt: TGTGCCATCAGTGTAAAGGGGACCGGGGAGCTGTTTTTT

d_call: TRBD1
v_call: TRBV2
j_call: TRBJ2-7
clone_size: .
cdr3_aa: CASKRTGGNEQYF
cdr3_nt: TGTGCCAGCAAACGGACAGGGGGCAACGAGCAGTACTTC

d_call: TRBD2
v_call: TRBV4-1
j_call: TRBJ2-1
clone_size: .
cdr3_aa: CASSQPTSGRGYEQFF
cdr3_nt: TGCGCCAGCAGCCAGCCCACTAGCGGGAGGGGGTATGAGCAGTTCTTC

d_call: .
v_call: TRBV10-3
j_call: TRBJ2-3
clone_size: .
cdr3_aa: CAISGGGLGTDTQYF
cdr3_nt: TGTGCCATCAGTGGGGGGGGGCTGGGAACAGATACGCAGTATTTT

d_call: TRBD1
v_call: TRBV7-2
j_call: TRBJ2-1
clone_size: .
cdr3_aa: CASSSRQGRTLSNEQFF
cdr3_nt: TGTGCCAGCAGTTCACGACAGGGGAGGACACTCTCCAATGAGCAGTTCTTC

d_call: TRBD1
v_call: TRBV28
j_call: TRBJ1-5
clone_size: .
cdr3_aa: CASSPGQGTQPQHF
cdr3_nt: TGTGCCAGCAGTCCGGGACAGGGAACTCAGCCCCAGCATTTT

d_call: TRBD2
v_call: TRBV24-1
j_call: TRBJ2-1
clone_size: .
cdr3_aa: CATSDAGATHEQFF
cdr3_nt: TGTGCCACCAGTGATGCGGGAGCAACCCATGAGCAGTTCTTC

d_call: .
v_call: TRBV28
j_call: TRBJ2-7
clone_size: .
cdr3_aa: CASSFNLRVEQYF
cdr3_nt: TGTGCCAGCAGTTTCAACCTCAGGGTCGAGCAGTACTTC

d_call: .
v_call: TRBV4-3
j_call: TRBJ1-2
clone_size: .
cdr3_aa: CASSQDPTGSRIF
cdr3_nt: TGCGCCAGCAGCCAAGATCCAACAGGGTCGAGGATCTTC

d_call: .
v_call: TRBV7-9
j_call: TRBJ2-2
clone_size: once
cdr3_aa: CASSFATGGTGELFF
cdr3_nt: TGTGCCAGCAGCTTCGCGACAGGAGGTACCGGGGAGCTGTTTTTT

d_call: .
v_call: TRBV3-1/TRBV3-2
j_call: TRBJ2-3
clone_size: .
cdr3_aa: CASSHGYDTQYF
cdr3_nt: TGTGCCAGCAGCCACGGTTACGATACGCAGTATTTT

d_call: .
v_call: TRBV14
j_call: TRBJ2-6
clone_size: .
cdr3_aa: CASSHRSSGANVLTF
cdr3_nt: TGTGCCAGCAGCCACCGTTCCTCTGGGGCCAACGTCCTGACTTTC

d_call: .
v_call: TRBV5-6
j_call: TRBJ1-3
clone_size: .
cdr3_aa: CASSTDKGIDGNTIYF
cdr3_nt: TGTGCCAGCAGCACGGACAAGGGAATCGATGGAAACACCATATATTTT

d_call: .
v_call: TRBV5-1
j_call: TRBJ2-1
clone_size: .
cdr3_aa: CASSLTQRYNEQFF
cdr3_nt: TGCGCCAGCAGCTTGACCCAACGGTACAATGAGCAGTTCTTC